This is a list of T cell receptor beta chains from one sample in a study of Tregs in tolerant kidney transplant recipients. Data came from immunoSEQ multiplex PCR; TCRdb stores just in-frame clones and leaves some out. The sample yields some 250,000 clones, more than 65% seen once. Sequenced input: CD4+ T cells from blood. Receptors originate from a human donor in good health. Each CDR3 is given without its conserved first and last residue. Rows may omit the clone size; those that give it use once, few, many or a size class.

ASSHSGMYGYT,.,TRBJ1-2,TRBV27
ASSYSRRLNTEAF,.,TRBJ1-1,TRBV6-5
ASSLGLADYYEQY,once,TRBJ2-7,TRBV5-1
ASSVRVTNTEAF,.,TRBJ1-1,TRBV9
ATNRGDTDDEQF,.,TRBJ2-1,TRBV5-1
ASSDPRGGVGSGANVLT,.,TRBJ2-6,TRBV2
ASSLAERDQF,once,TRBJ2-1,TRBV5-1
ASSESSGGIQY,.,TRBJ2-4,TRBV10-1
AWREGTYEQY,.,TRBJ2-7,TRBV30
ASSETSEDQPQH,once,TRBJ1-5,TRBV2
ASSLTPPGELF,.,TRBJ2-2,TRBV7-3
ASSLRPRTAIYEQY,.,TRBJ2-7,TRBV7-2
ASSHVRPGRSSYEQY,.,TRBJ2-7,TRBV4-1
ASSPLGGNTGELF,.,TRBJ2-2,TRBV18
ASSFGLNTEAF,.,TRBJ1-1,TRBV11-2
ASRLAGVQETQY,once,TRBJ2-5,TRBV27
ASSQGFGETYEQY,.,TRBJ2-7,TRBV14
ASSYSDPRRNTIY,.,TRBJ1-3,TRBV6-5
ASSLRDRVNEQY,.,TRBJ2-7,TRBV5-1
ASSQVAGLKNEKLF,.,TRBJ1-4,TRBV4-2
ASSSGQGIYDEQY,.,TRBJ2-7,TRBV11-2
ASRGQGLVGYT,few,TRBJ1-2,TRBV19
ATSGPGHVEAF,.,TRBJ1-1,TRBV15
ASSSGTAEGYGYT,.,TRBJ1-2,TRBV19
ASSGEGARPQH,.,TRBJ1-5,TRBV2
ASSAPGSGTRVRDIQY,.,TRBJ2-4,TRBV9
AWSVQSGNEQF,.,TRBJ2-1,TRBV30
ASSYYRAGYYGYT,.,TRBJ1-2,TRBV6-5
ASSHYRDRERELF,once,TRBJ2-2,TRBV11-2
ASGLAEWGREIGETQY,.,TRBJ2-5,TRBV12-5
ASSTWTGGGNTIY,.,TRBJ1-3,TRBV19
ASSAAGSSYNEQF,.,TRBJ2-1,TRBV5-1
ASSFSGQGGTEAF,few,TRBJ1-1,TRBV5-1
ASRDSNQPQH,.,TRBJ1-5,TRBV2
ASSTDRGAGELF,.,TRBJ2-2,TRBV5-1
ASSGDIQTQY,.,TRBJ2-5,TRBV2
ASSYSGARDEKLF,.,TRBJ1-4,TRBV6-5
ASSLGTGLTDQPQH,.,TRBJ1-5,TRBV7-9
ASSLPTGQQETQY,few,TRBJ2-5,TRBV5-4
ASRMRGGHNYGYT,.,TRBJ1-2,TRBV19
ASSTPGGRTEAC,.,TRBJ1-1,TRBV5-6
AWRDYNEQF,.,TRBJ2-1,TRBV30